The text below deals with one T cell receptor (beta chain). There are many counts of this clonotype. What antigen it recognizes has not been identified. Nothing much larger sits one base from this clone, and base qualities are not available. The sample originates from a study of T cells after yellow fever vaccination (dated by TCRdb to the late 2010s). Concerning the study at large: The SMART-Seq v4 Ultra Low Input RNA kit was used to prepare libraries from fractions with low cell numbers. Two healthy male donors made up the cohort, one aged 18 to 29 years and the other aged 30 to 40 years. Bulk PBMC replicates and cell subsets were isolated from blood drawn at multiple timepoints before and after both primary and secondary immunization. To track T-cell clones before and after primary and booster YFV17D yellow fever vaccination, bulk TCR alpha and beta repertoires were sequenced longitudinally. Results and caveats for the whole study, not just this receptor: The secondary T-cell response was found to be weaker but faster than the primary response, with a peak reached on day 5 rather than on day 15. Computational filtering was required because FACS-sorted repertoires could contain abundant contaminating clonotypes from the bulk population. Most clones expanded after primary vaccination (around 96% of CD4 and roughly 90% of CD8) were re-detected after the booster, suggesting that broad memory maintenance occurred. A small share of clonotypes was detected in both CD4 and CD8 compartments, with the overlap likely arising from convergent recombination. Because the study included only a couple of donors, the extent to which the findings can be generalized is limited.

The treatment or condition label, as the study defines it: live attenuated yellow fever vaccine strain. At each blood-draw timepoint, two biological replicates of bulk PBMCs were collected. A standard Ficoll-Paque protocol was used to isolate PBMCs from peripheral blood. TriZol was used to extract RNA from bulk PBMCs, CD4 and CD8 fractions, and dextramer-positive and dextramer-negative fractions. The germline V and J ends show losses of 0 bases and 2 bases respectively, and no gene match explains 6 bases of the junction. CDR1 GTSNPN and CDR2 SVGIG were looked up in the germline V gene (reference sequence). The CDR3 has 15 amino acids, counting the end cysteine and phenylalanine. Kept here is only the CDR3 DNA, which spans 45 bases and is read in frame from base 1. Synthesis of TCR cDNA relied on 5'RACE template switching, a step that introduced a universal primer site along with unique molecular identifiers. Priming for cDNA synthesis came from both the TCR alpha and TCR beta constant segments. Two PCR steps were used to amplify libraries, with sample barcodes and sequencing adapters being added in the second step. Sequencing of the libraries was done on either Illumina HiSeq 2500 (2x100 bp) or NovaSeq (2x150 bp). Regarding the original processing steps: MIGEC handled demultiplexing of reads and collapsing into UMI consensus sequences, while MiXCR performed V(D)J alignment. Using edgeR on replicate PBMC samples, clonotypes were called vaccine-responding if FDR was below 0.01 and the log2 fold change was above 5 up to day 15. Each bulk clonotype received a CD4 or CD8 identity based on whether the sequenced CD4 or CD8 repertoire contained that clonotype at higher abundance. The raw public reads went through TCRdb reprocessing: fastp at Q25, MiXCR clone calling, in-frame beta chains kept. Each entry is one CDR3 protein sequence, shown with its most common DNA and genes. The V and J calls were determined by TCRdb, not by the authors. Within this sample are approximately 550,000 distinct CDR3 sequences, with about 13% of them counted one time only. Over 11% of the sample is held by the ten biggest clonotypes.

Here the sequenced sample was PBMCs, taken on the day of the yellow fever booster vaccination. The receptor was derived from a man younger than 45 who received the YFV17D yellow fever vaccine. This sequence uses TRBV30 and TRBJ2-5; 7 nucleotides in the junction match TRBD2. At the DNA level, the sequence is TGTGCCTGGAGTGTGGGAGGGGTCTATCAAGAGACCCAGTACTTC. Its coded protein is CAWSVGGVYQETQYF.